This TCR beta chain emerged from a study of OX40 agonist ivuxolimab in advanced cancers. As for the study in general: Patients receiving dose escalation had hepatocellular carcinoma, melanoma, renal cell or head and neck cancer. Allowance was made for prior anti-PD-1, anti-PD-L1 or anti-CTLA-4 therapy, and roughly 40% had some.

This clone was counted once. Its specificity is not known. Trimming cost V 2 bases and J 0 bases, with 10 bases left between them. This CDR3 contains 15 residues. The germline V gene encodes CDR1 SGHTA and CDR2 FQGNSA. The protocol was immunoSEQ multiplex PCR, while the TCRdb copy is restricted to in-frame clones and leaves out a portion. The profile shows about 55,000 clones, 77% of them singletons. Study observations and caveats: Expanded clones tended on average to be more numerous among CD8+ T cells than CD4+. Among the nonresponders, some also had low normalized T-cell clonal expansion.

The material sequenced was CD4+ or CD8+ T cells sorted from blood, taken in a trial of the OX40 agonist ivuxolimab. The receptor's source is an adult with an advanced solid tumor such as melanoma, head and neck, liver or kidney cancer. The rearrangement joins TRBV7-2 to TRBJ1-1; a possible D gene is TRBD1 (6 bases). The DNA of the CDR3 is TGTGCCAGCAGCTTAACAGGACAGATGAACACTGAAGCTTTCTTT. Its translation: CASSLTGQMNTEAFF.